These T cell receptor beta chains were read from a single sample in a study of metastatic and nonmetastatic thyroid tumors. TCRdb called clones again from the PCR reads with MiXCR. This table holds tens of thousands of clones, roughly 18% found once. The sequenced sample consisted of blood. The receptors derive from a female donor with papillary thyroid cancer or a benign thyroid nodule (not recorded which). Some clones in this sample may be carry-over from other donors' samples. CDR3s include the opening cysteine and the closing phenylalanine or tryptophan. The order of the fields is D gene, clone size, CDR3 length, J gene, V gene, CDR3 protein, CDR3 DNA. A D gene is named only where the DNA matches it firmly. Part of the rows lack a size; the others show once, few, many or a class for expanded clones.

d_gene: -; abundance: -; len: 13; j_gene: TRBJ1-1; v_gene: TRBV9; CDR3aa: CASSTSLDTEAFF; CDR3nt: TGTGCCAGCAGCACGAGCTTAGACACTGAAGCTTTCTTT
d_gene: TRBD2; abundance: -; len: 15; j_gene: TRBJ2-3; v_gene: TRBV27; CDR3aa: CASRNEREGTYTQYF; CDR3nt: TGTGCCAGCAGGAACGAGCGGGAGGGTACATATACTCAGTATTTT
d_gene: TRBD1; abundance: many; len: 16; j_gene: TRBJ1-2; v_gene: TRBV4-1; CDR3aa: CASSLSATGGVYGYTF; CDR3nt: TGCGCCAGCAGCCTCAGCGCGACAGGGGGCGTTTATGGCTACACCTTC
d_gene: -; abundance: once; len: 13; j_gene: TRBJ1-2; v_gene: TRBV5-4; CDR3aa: CASSLTDNYGYTF; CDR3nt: TGTGCCAGCAGCTTAACTGATAACTATGGCTACACCTTC
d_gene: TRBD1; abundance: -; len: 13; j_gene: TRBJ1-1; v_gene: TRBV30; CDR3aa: CGGQTGVGTEAFF; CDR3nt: TGTGGGGGGCAGACAGGGGTAGGCACTGAAGCTTTCTTT
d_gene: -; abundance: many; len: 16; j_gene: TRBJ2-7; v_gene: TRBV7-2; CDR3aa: CASSRSKRVDLYEQYF; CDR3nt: TGTGCCAGCAGCCGATCGAAGCGGGTAGATCTTTACGAGCAGTACTTC
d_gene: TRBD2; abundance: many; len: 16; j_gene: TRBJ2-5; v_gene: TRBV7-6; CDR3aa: CASSTSRTSGGETQYF; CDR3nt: TGTGCCAGCAGCACTAGTCGGACTAGCGGCGGGGAGACCCAGTACTTC
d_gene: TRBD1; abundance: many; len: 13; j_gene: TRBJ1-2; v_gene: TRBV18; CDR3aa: CASSTDRDSGYTF; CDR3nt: TGTGCCAGCTCAACGGACAGGGATAGTGGCTACACCTTC
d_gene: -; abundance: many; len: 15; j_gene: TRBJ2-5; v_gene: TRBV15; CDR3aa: CATSRDETAGETQYF; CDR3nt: TGTGCCACCAGCAGAGATGAGACAGCAGGAGAGACCCAGTACTTC
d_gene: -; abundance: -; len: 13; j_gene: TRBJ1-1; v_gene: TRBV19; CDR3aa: CASKPRENTEAFF; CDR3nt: TGTGCAAGCAAACCCCGCGAAAACACTGAAGCTTTCTTT
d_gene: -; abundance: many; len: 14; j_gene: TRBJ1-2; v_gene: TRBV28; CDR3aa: CASSLWGPDYGYTF; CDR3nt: TGTGCCAGCAGTTTATGGGGGCCAGACTATGGCTACACCTTC
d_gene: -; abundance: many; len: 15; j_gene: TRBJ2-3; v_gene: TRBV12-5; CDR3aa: CASGLAPPTRGTQYF; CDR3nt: TGTGCTAGTGGTTTGGCTCCCCCGACGCGAGGTACGCAGTATTTT
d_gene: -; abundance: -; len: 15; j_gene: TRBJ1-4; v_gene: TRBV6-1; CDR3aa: CASSEVGAASEKLFF; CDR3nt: TGTGCCAGCAGTGAAGTCGGGGCAGCGTCTGAAAAACTGTTTTTT
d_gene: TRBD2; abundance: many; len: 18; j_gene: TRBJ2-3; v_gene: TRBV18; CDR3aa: CASSPGMGTSGGADTQYF; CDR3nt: TGTGCCAGCTCACCAGGGATGGGGACTAGCGGAGGGGCGGATACGCAGTATTTT
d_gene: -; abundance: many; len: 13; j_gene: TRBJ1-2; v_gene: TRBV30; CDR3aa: CAWSVDLNYGYTF; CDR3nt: TGTGCCTGGAGTGTAGATCTTAACTATGGCTACACCTTC
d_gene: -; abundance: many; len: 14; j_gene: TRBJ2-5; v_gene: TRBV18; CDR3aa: CASSPRKGQETQYF; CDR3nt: TGTGCCAGCTCACCAAGGAAGGGACAAGAGACCCAGTACTTC
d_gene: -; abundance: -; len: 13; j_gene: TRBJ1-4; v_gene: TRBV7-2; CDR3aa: CASSPSGGEKLFF; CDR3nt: TGTGCCAGCAGCCCGAGTGGGGGAGAAAAACTGTTTTTT
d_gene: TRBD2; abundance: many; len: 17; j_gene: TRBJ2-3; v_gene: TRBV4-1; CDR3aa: CASSLPPGLVGSDTQYF; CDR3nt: TGCGCCAGCAGCTTACCTCCGGGACTAGTCGGTTCGGATACGCAGTATTTT
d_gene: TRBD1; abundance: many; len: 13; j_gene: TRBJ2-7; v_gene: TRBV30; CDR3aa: CAWSRTGGYEQYF; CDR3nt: TGTGCCTGGAGTAGGACAGGGGGCTACGAGCAGTACTTC
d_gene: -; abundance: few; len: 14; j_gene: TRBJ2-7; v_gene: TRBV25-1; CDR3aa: CASSENREGYEQYF; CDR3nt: TGTGCCAGCAGTGAAAACAGGGAGGGCTACGAGCAGTACTTC
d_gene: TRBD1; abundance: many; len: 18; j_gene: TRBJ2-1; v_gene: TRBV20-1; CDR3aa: CSANGPGGTGGAYNEQFF; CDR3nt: TGCAGTGCTAATGGCCCCGGGGGGACAGGGGGCGCATACAATGAGCAGTTCTTC
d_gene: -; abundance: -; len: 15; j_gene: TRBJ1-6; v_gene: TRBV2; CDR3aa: CASSEALTVNSPLHF; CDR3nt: TGTGCCAGCAGTGAAGCCTTAACAGTCAATTCACCCCTCCACTTT
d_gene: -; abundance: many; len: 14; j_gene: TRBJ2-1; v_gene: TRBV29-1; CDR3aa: CSAQIGLIGSEQFF; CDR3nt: TGCAGCGCCCAAATAGGCCTCATTGGTAGTGAGCAGTTCTTC
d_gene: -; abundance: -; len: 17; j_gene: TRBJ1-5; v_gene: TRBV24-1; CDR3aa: CATSDSASGGSNQPQHF; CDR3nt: TGTGCCACCAGTGATTCCGCTAGCGGGGGAAGCAATCAGCCCCAGCATTTT
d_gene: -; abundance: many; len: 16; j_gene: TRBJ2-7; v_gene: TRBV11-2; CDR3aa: CASSLVGGGLLLEQYF; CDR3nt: TGTGCCAGCAGCCTAGTGGGGGGGGGCCTACTTTTGGAGCAGTACTTC
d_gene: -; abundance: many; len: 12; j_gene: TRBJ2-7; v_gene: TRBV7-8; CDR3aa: CASSPTSSEQYF; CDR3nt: TGTGCCAGCAGCCCCACATCCTCCGAGCAGTACTTC
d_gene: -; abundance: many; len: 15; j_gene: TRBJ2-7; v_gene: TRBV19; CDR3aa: CASSAAGTPTYEQYF; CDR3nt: TGTGCCAGTAGCGCCGCCGGGACCCCCACCTACGAGCAGTACTTC
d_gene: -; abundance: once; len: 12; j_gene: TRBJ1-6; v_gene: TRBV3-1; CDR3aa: CASSQGGSPLHF; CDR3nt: TGTGCCAGCAGCCAAGGGGGATCACCCCTCCACTTT
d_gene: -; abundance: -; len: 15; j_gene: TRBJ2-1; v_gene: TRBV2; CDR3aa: CASGETGSTYNEQFF; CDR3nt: TGTGCCAGCGGTGAGACAGGTTCCACCTACAATGAGCAGTTCTTC
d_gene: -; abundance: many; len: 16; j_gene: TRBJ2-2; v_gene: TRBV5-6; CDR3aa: CASSLRGLENTGELFF; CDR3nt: TGTGCCAGCAGCTTGAGGGGTTTGGAGAACACCGGGGAGCTGTTTTTT
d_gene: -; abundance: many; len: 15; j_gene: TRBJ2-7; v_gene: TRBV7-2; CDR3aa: CASSTLASEAYEQYF; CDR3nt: TGTGCCAGCAGTACTTTGGCCAGCGAAGCCTACGAGCAGTACTTC
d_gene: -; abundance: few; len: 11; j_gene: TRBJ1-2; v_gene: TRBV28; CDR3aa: CASSLLVEYTF; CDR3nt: TGTGCCAGCAGTTTATTGGTGGAATACACCTTC
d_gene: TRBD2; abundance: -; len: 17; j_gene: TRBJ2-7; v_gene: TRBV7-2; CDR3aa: CASSLASGRPLRAEQYF; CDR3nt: TGTGCCAGCAGCTTAGCTAGCGGGAGGCCCTTGCGGGCCGAGCAGTACTTC
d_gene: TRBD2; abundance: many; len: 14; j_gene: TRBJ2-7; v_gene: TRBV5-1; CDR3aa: CASSLTGGGYEQYF; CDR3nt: TGCGCCAGCAGCTTAACGGGGGGAGGGTACGAGCAGTACTTC
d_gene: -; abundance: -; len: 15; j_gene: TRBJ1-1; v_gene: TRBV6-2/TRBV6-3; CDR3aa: CASIRGPHDPSEAFF; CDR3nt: TGTGCCAGCATCCGGGGCCCCCACGACCCCTCTGAAGCTTTCTTT
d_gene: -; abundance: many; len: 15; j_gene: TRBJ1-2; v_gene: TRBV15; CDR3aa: CATSRKGEAGFGYTF; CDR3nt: TGTGCCACCAGCAGGAAAGGGGAGGCTGGATTTGGCTACACCTTC
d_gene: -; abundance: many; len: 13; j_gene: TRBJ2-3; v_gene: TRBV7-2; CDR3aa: CASSPTVADTQYF; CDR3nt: TGTGCCAGCAGCCCAACGGTAGCGGATACGCAGTATTTT
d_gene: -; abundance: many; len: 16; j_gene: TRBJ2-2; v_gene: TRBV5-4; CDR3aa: CASSPRVRGGPGELFF; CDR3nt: TGTGCCAGCAGCCCCCGGGTCCGAGGGGGACCCGGGGAGCTGTTTTTT
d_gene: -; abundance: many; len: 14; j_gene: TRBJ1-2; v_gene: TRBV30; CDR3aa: CAWSVLHGIGGYTF; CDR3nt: TGTGCCTGGAGTGTTCTACATGGGATTGGCGGCTACACCTTC
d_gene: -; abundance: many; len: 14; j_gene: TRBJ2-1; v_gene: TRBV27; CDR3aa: CASSLSGTILEQFF; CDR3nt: TGTGCCAGCAGTTTATCAGGTACTATACTTGAGCAGTTCTTC
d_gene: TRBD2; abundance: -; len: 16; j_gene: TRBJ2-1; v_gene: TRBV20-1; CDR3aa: CSASGTIWSAWNEQFF; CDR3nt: TGCAGTGCTAGTGGGACTATCTGGAGCGCGTGGAATGAGCAGTTCTTC
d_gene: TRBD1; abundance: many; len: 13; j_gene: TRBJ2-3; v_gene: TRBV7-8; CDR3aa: CASSPRDRDTQYF; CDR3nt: TGTGCCAGCAGCCCTCGGGACAGAGATACGCAGTATTTT
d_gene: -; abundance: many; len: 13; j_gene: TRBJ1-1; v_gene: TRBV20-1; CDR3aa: CSATGNMNTEAFF; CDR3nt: TGCAGTGCTACGGGTAATATGAACACTGAAGCTTTCTTT
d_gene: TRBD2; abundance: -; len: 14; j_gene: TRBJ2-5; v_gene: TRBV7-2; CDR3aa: CASSSGGLQEAQYF; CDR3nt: TGTGCCAGCAGCTCGGGGGGGCTCCAAGAGGCCCAGTACTTC
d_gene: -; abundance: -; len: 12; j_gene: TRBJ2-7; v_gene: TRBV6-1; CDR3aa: CASSLGSYEQYF; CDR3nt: TGTGCCAGCAGTCTTGGGAGCTACGAGCAGTACTTC
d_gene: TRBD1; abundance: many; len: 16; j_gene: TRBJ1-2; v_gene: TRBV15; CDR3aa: CATSRAGQGKSYGYTF; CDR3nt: TGTGCCACCAGCAGAGCGGGACAGGGGAAATCTTATGGCTACACCTTC
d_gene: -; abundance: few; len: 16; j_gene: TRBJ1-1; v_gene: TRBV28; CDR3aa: CASSLGRTGKDTEALF; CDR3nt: TGTGCCAGCAGTTTAGGGAGAACAGGTAAAGACACTGAAGCTTTATTT
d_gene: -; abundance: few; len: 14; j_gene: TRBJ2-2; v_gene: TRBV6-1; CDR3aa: CASSLQGIEGELFF; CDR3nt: TGTGCCAGCAGCCTGCAGGGGATTGAAGGGGAGCTGTTTTTT
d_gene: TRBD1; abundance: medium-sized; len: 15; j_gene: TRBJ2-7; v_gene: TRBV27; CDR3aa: CASSKGAGVTYEQYF; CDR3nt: TGTGCCAGCAGTAAGGGGGCAGGTGTTACCTACGAGCAGTACTTC
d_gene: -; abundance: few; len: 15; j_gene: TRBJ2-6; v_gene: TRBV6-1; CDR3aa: CASIGARSGANVLTF; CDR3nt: TGTGCCAGCATCGGAGCCCGATCTGGGGCCAACGTCCTGACTTTC
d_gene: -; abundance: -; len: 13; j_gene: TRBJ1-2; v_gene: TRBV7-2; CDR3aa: CASSAYREGCYTF; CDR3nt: TGTGCCAGCAGCGCCTACAGGGAAGGTTGCTACACCTTC
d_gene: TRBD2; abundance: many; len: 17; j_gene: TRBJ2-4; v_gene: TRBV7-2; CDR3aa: CASSFLAGGPAKNIQYF; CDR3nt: TGTGCCAGCAGCTTTTTAGCGGGAGGGCCGGCCAAAAACATTCAGTACTTC
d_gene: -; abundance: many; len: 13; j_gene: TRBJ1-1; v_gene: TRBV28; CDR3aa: CASSFRGNTEAFF; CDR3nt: TGTGCCAGCAGTTTCAGGGGGAACACTGAAGCTTTCTTT
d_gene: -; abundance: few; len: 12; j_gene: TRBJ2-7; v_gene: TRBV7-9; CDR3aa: CASSKEGTEQYF; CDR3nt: TGTGCCAGCAGTAAGGAAGGTACCGAGCAGTACTTC
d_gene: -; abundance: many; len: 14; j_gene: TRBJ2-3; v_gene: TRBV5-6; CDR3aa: CASSLEVGTDTQYF; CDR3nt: TGTGCCAGCAGCTTAGAGGTCGGCACAGATACGCAGTATTTT
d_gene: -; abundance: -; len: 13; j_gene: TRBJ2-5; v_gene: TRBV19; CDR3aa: CASSISPKETQYF; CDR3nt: TGTGCCAGTAGTATCTCGCCCAAAGAGACACAGTACTTC
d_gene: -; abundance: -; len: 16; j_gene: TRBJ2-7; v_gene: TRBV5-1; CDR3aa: CASSLSGHGISYEQYF; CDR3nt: TGCGCCAGCAGCTTGTCCGGACATGGTATCTCGTACGAGCAGTACTTC
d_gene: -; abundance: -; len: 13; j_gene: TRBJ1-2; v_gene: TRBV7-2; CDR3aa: CASSQGPLYGYTF; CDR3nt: TGCGCCAGCAGCCAAGGACCTCTCTATGGCTACACCTTC